This T cell receptor beta chain is from a study of cytomegalovirus exposure and HLA in healthy donors. Germline trimming cut 4 bases from V and 1 base from J; bases unmatched to any gene: 12. CDR3 length: 19 amino acids. The germline V gene has CDR1 LGHNA and CDR2 YSLEER. The PCR ran on 60 Vbeta and 13 Jbeta primers. TCRdb's copy holds only in-frame clones and misses some; the assay was immunoSEQ multiplex PCR. The repertoire holds approximately 300,000 clones, with about four fifths as singletons. The sequencing sample was made of PBMCs. The TCR was taken from a woman in her forties in good health and CMV-seropositive. This chain links TRBV4-3 with TRBJ2-1; 11 nucleotides line up with TRBD2. The CDR3 DNA reads as TGCGCCAGCAGCCCCGGCGGGGATAGCGGGAGGGATTCCTACAATGAGCAGTTCTTC. Its translation: CASSPGGDSGRDSYNEQFF.